The 23 T cell receptor beta chains reported below all come from one sample, sequenced in a study of T cell clonality in common variable immunodeficiency (dated by TCRdb to the mid-2010s). The library was generated by the immunoSEQ multiplex PCR assay. Drawn from immuneACCESS, this table holds only the in-frame rearrangements with V and J called that TCRdb kept. Clones are partly lost; checked studies trace under half to an unresolved V gene and leave the rest unexplained. The data for this sample show about 26,000 clones, each detected more than once. The leading ten clones occupy nearly 25% of the sample. General study outcomes and caveats: CVID TCRbeta sequences reportedly showed fewer deletions and N-nucleotide insertions and lacked highly modified clones with 13 or more V deletions.

Their specific antigens are unknown. Input material: peripheral blood mononuclear cells. The receptors shown here come from a human donor with common variable immunodeficiency.

This clone has at least ten counts. The read falls 3 residues short of the CDR3 end, and the missing part is taken from the germline J gene. This sequence joins TRBV6-4 and TRBJ2-5; D is undetermined. The V gene's germline CDR1 is MRHNA and CDR2 SNTAGT. The CDR3 has 16 residues. V was cut by 2 bases and J by 5 bases, with 18 bases left in between. CDR3 bases read: TGTGCCAGCAGTGACCCTCTCCCCTTGACAAGGGAGACC. This gives the protein CASSDPLPLTRET. The full CDR3 sequence reads CASSDPLPLTRETQYF.

The table lists this clone with many counts. The sequenced fragment ends 3 residues before the CDR3 boundary, so the rest is inferred from the germline J gene. The rearrangement links TRBV7-9 to TRBJ1-1; D unresolved. Germline V CDR1 and CDR2: SEHNR, FQNEAQ (reference sequence). Deletions cut 5 bases from V and 1 base from J, with 5 bases between. This CDR3 is built from 12 residues. CDR3 DNA, as far as it was read: TGTGCCAGCAGCCCATCGAACACTGAA. Protein product: CASSPSNTE. The entire CDR3 is CASSPSNTEAFF.

On this clone: The CDR3 extends 3 residues past the end of the read, so its final part is completed from the germline J gene. V usage is TRBV20-1 and J usage is TRBJ2-1; TRBD2 matches 12 bases. The CDR3 runs 14 residues. J gave up 9 bases and V 5 bases, and 8 bases lay outside the gene matches. Germline lookup yields CDR1 DFQATT and CDR2 SNEGSKA (reference sequence). CDR3 sequence reads: CSAPPTSGSREQFF. Incomplete CDR3 DNA: TGCAGTGCTCCGCCGACTAGCGGGAGCCGTGAG.

This clone was observed a few times. The CDR3 is cut off 3 residues early in the read; its end comes from the germline J gene. This chain connects TRBV20-1 to TRBJ2-5, with 10 nucleotides matching TRBD2. V shed 5 bases, J shed 7 bases, and the junction held 22 bases outside the gene matches. CDR1 and CDR2 (germline): DFQATT, SNEGSKA (reference sequence). There are 18 residues in the CDR3. CDR3 residues: CSADRGLAVLPIKGTQYF. The covered CDR3 bases are TGCAGTGCTGACCGAGGACTAGCGGTTTTACCAATCAAGGGGACC.

A note on this clone: Read sequence stops 3 residues before the CDR3 end, and the germline J gene provides the missing end. The chain uses TRBV2 and TRBJ1-5; TRBD1 might be the D (6 bases). The V and J ends lost 5 bases and 3 bases respectively, with 23 bases between them. Germline V lookup: CDR1 SNHLY, CDR2 FYNNEI. CDR3 length: 18 residues. The CDR3 loop reads CASSLRDRPETPNQPQHF. The part of the CDR3 DNA that was read is TGTGCCAGCAGTTTACGCGACAGGCCAGAAACCCCCAATCAGCCC.

This clone was found a few times. The CDR3 end lies 3 residues beyond the end of the read and is filled in from the germline J gene. The J gene is TRBJ2-2, the V gene TRBV7-3, with D maybe TRBD1 (5 bases). With 1 base removed from V and 1 base from J, the gap between germline ends came to 7 bases. Germline CDR1 and CDR2: SGHTA and FQGTGA. The CDR3 runs 15 residues. Partial CDR3 DNA: TGTGCCAGCAGCTTAATAGGGGAGAACACCGGGGAG. Translation gives CASSLIGENTGE. The full CDR3 protein is CASSLIGENTGELFF. The complete variable domain, with remaining parts taken from reference TRBV7-3 and TRBJ2-2, reads GAGVSQTPSNKVTEKGKYVELRCDPISGHTALYWYRQSLGQGPEFLIYFQGTGAADDSGLPNDRFFAVRPEGSVSTLKIQRTERGDSAVYLCASSLIGENTGELFFGEGSRLTVL.

This clone was counted only a few times. The CDR3 is cut off 3 residues early in the read; its end comes from the germline J gene. Other DNA sequences in the same sample also yield this CDR3. This chain joins TRBV5-6 and TRBJ2-1; perhaps TRBD1 as D (6 bases). Between the trimmed V and J ends, which lost 0 bases and 9 bases, there was a span of 13 bases. Germline V gene sequence: CDR1 SGHDT, CDR2 YYEEEE. The length of the CDR3 is 14 residues. This chain's CDR3 is CASSLGLGAGEQFF. The part of the CDR3 DNA that was read is TGTGCCAGCAGCTTGGGCTTGGGGGCGGGTGAG.

This clone was seen repeatedly, ten times or more. The read terminates 3 residues ahead of where the CDR3 ends, so the germline J gene completes it. The genes are TRBV10-3 and TRBJ2-1; 7 bases match TRBD1. CDR3 length: 14 amino acids. The V and J ends lost 6 bases and 2 bases, in that order; junction bases with no gene match: 4. Germline-derived CDR1 and CDR2 are ENHRY and SYGVKD. The CDR3 here is CAISRDSPYNEQFF. The DNA read from the CDR3 is TGTGCCATCAGCCGGGACAGCCCCTACAATGAG.

As to this clone: The CDR3 end is not reached by the read, which stops 3 residues before it; the germline J gene fills it in. The chain is built from TRBV14 and TRBJ2-7; TRBD1 matches 9 bases. This CDR3 is built from 14 residues. Germline CDR1 reads SGHDN; CDR2 reads FVKESK. The V and J ends lost 4 bases and 4 bases, in that order; junction bases with no gene match: 5. The chain's CDR3 is CASSPLGQGYEQYF. The CDR3 DNA, read in part, is TGTGCCAGCAGCCCCCTTGGACAGGGGTACGAG.

Ten or more counts support this clone. The CDR3 end is not reached by the read, which stops 3 residues before it; the germline J gene fills it in. The chain couples TRBV30 to TRBJ1-2, with 10 bases fitting TRBD1. The germline V gene has CDR1 GTSNPN and CDR2 SVGIG (reference sequence). The CDR3 loop spans 15 amino acids. The CDR3 protein is CAWSVPPGTGAGYTF. The sequenced part of the CDR3 DNA is TGTGCCTGGAGTGTACCACCCGGGACAGGGGCAGGC.

This clone was recorded many times. The read falls 3 residues short of the CDR3 end, and the missing part is taken from the germline J gene. This rearrangement joins TRBV30 to TRBJ1-1, with TRBD1 matching 7 bases. CDR1 and CDR2 from the germline V gene are GTSNPN and SVGIG (reference sequence). This CDR3 comprises 14 residues. V lost 3 bases and J lost 3; bases outside the gene matches: 7. The CDR3 sequence: CAWRLGQVYTEAFF. The CDR3 bases that were read are TGTGCCTGGAGGCTAGGACAGGTTTACACTGAA.

This clone occurred a few times. The CDR3 here is CASSIWAVRPYGYTF. CDR3 DNA, as far as it was read: TGTGCCAGTAGTATATGGGCAGTCAGGCCCTATGGC. This chain uses TRBV19 with TRBJ1-2, with D unclear. The observed sequence ends 3 residues before the CDR3 terminus, with the missing tail filled in from the germline J gene. Germline CDR1 is LNHDA and CDR2 is SQIVND (reference sequence). V gave up 2 bases and J gave up 4 bases, with 14 bases separating them. CDR3 length: 15 residues. The full variable domain, rest sourced from reference TRBV19 and TRBJ1-2, is DGGITQSPKYLFRKEGQNVTLSCEQNLNHDAMYWYRQDPGQGLRLIYYSQIVNDFQKGDIAEGYSVSREKKESFPLTVTSAQKNPTAFYLCASSIWAVRPYGYTFGSGTRLTVV.

This clone was seen many times. The missing CDR3 end, 3 residues past where the read stops, is filled in from the germline J gene. V and J are TRBV5-5 and TRBJ2-5; D is possibly TRBD1 (5 bases). Trimming left V 0 bases short and J 1 base short, with 7 bases between. Germline V gives CDR1 SGHKS, CDR2 YYEKEE (reference sequence). The CDR3 totals 14 residues. Here the CDR3 reads CASSLARAQETQYF. CDR3 DNA (partial): TGTGCCAGCAGCTTGGCCAGGGCCCAAGAGACC.

At least ten counts were recorded for this clone. With the read ending 3 residues before the CDR3 end, the germline J gene is used to fill in that end. The chain has TRBV6-2 or TRBV6-3 and TRBJ1-1; no firm D call. The V gene lost 0 bases and the J gene lost 5 bases, with 16 bases spanning the gap. Germline V CDR1 and CDR2: MNHEY, SVGEGT. The CDR3 spans 16 residues. The CDR3 here is CASSYSSSYQGTEAFF. The CDR3 bases that were read are TGTGCCAGCAGTTACTCGAGCTCTTACCAAGGGACTGAA.

The CDR3: CARSFVQGLNAKLMNTGELFF. The part of the CDR3 DNA that was read is TGTGCCAGAAGCTTTGTCCAGGGGCTGAATGCTAAACTGATGAACACCGGGGAG. The rearrangement links TRBV5-3 to TRBJ2-2; tentative D call: TRBD1 (6 bases). The observed sequence ends 3 residues before the CDR3 terminus, with the missing tail filled in from the germline J gene. TRBV5-3 qualifies as an ORF whose function is uncertain. The CDR3 has 21 residues. V lost 2 bases to trimming and J lost 1 base, with 27 bases between them.

There are many counts of this clone. The CDR3 loop is CASRSTGVPYNEQFF. CDR3 DNA, as far as it was read: TGTGCCAGCAGGTCGACAGGGGTCCCCTACAATGAG. The chain couples TRBV28 to TRBJ2-1; TRBD1 agrees at 8 bases. The CDR3 is cut off 3 residues early in the read; its end comes from the germline J gene. The ends lost 6 bases at V and 2 bases at J; junction bases unmatched: 6. CDR1 MDHEN and CDR2 SYDVKM come from the germline V gene. The CDR3 is 15 residues long.

This clone was seen more than once but under ten times. Read data end 3 residues before the CDR3 end; the end is taken from the germline J gene. This sequence joins TRBV19 and TRBJ1-5, with TRBD1 matching over 11 bases. The length of the CDR3 is 16 residues. The V gene end was trimmed by 2 bases and the J gene end by 9 bases; junction bases not matched to a gene: 9. Germline CDR1 LNHDA, CDR2 SQIVND (reference sequence). The sequenced CDR3 bases are TGTGCCAGTAGTATACCTGGACAGGGGGCTTCGAGGCCC. Its protein product is CASSIPGQGASRP. The complete CDR3 reads CASSIPGQGASRPQHF.

In this sample, this clone turned up many times. Sequencing ends 3 residues short of the CDR3 end; the germline J gene provides the rest. The chain uses TRBV10-3 and TRBJ2-7; 9 bases line up with TRBD2. The CDR3 extends over 12 amino acids. Looked up from germline, CDR1 is ENHRY and CDR2 is SYGVKD. The V gene end was trimmed by 5 bases and the J gene end by 5 bases; junction bases not matched to a gene: 1. CDR3 residues: CAISRTSDEQYF. Incomplete CDR3 DNA: TGTGCCATCAGTCGGACTAGCGACGAG.

This clone was seen at least ten times. The read halts 3 residues ahead of the CDR3 end, with the missing end drawn from the germline J gene. The J gene is TRBJ1-4, the V gene TRBV5-1; weak D call: TRBD1 (6 bases). CDR3 length: 16 amino acids. Trimming stripped 0 bases from V and 1 base from J, with 10 bases between. Per germline, CDR1 SGHRS and CDR2 YFSETQ. The chain's CDR3 is CASSLGGTRTNEKLFF. The part of the CDR3 DNA that was read is TGCGCCAGCAGCTTGGGAGGGACAAGAACTAATGAAAAA.

This clone was counted between two and nine times. The CDR3 is cut off 3 residues early in the read; its end comes from the germline J gene. The chain couples TRBV7-2 to TRBJ2-3; tentatively, D is TRBD1 (6 bases). V was clipped by 3 bases and J by 1 base, with 11 bases between them. Germline CDR1 and CDR2: SGHTA and FQGNSA. The CDR3 sequence is 15 residues long. The sequenced part of the CDR3 DNA is TGTGCCAGCAGCTTTTGGGGGCCGGGCACAGATACG. Its protein is CASSFWGPGTDT. The CDR3 as a whole reads CASSFWGPGTDTQYF.

In regard to this clone: The CDR3 is cut off 3 residues early in the read; its end comes from the germline J gene. The V gene is TRBV7-2, the J gene TRBJ2-7; unclear D gene. Germline CDR1 reads SGHTA; CDR2 reads FQGNSA. Trimming removed 3 bases at V and 6 bases at J, with 15 bases between. CDR3 length: 14 residues. CDR3 DNA (partial): TGTGCCAGCAGCTTGAGTGCGGAATTCCGCGAG. Translation gives CASSLSAEFRE. The entire CDR3 protein is CASSLSAEFREQYF.

This clone was found many times. The read ends 3 residues early relative to the CDR3; the germline J gene fills the gap. The rearrangement joins TRBV29-1 to TRBJ1-2; the D gene is possibly TRBD1 (5 bases). Per the germline V gene, CDR1 is SQVTM and CDR2 is ANQGSEA. The CDR3 loop spans 13 amino acids. The DNA read from the CDR3 is TGCAGCGTTGGGGGAGGGGTTTTTCCAAGC. It translates to CSVGGGVFPS. The whole CDR3 region reads CSVGGGVFPSYTF.

This clone was seen ten or more times. The DNA read from the CDR3 is TGTGCCAGCAGCTTGGACGCGGGAATGGGAAATACG. Translating it yields CASSLDAGMGNT. The full-length CDR3 reads as CASSLDAGMGNTQYF. The chain employs TRBV7-2 and TRBJ2-3; D might be TRBD2 (6 bases). The read stops 3 residues short of the end of the CDR3; the missing end is completed from the germline J gene. V dropped 3 bases and J dropped 7 bases, with 17 bases sitting between them. This CDR3 has 15 amino acids. Germline values: CDR1 SGHTA, CDR2 FQGNSA.